The entry below describes one T cell receptor (beta chain). Its antigen is not known. About 0.5 to 1 ug RNA was reverse transcribed with random hexamers. Multiplex PCR with immunoSEQ amplified the TCR beta CDR3 across 54 Vbeta and 13 Jbeta. Using its own MiXCR run on the immunoSEQ multiplex PCR reads, TCRdb lists one record per CDR3 protein. This table has 100,000 to 150,000 distinct CDR3 sequences, roughly 94% appearing once. The authors carried out high-throughput sequencing of TCR beta. They applied it to CD8+ and CD4+ T cells obtained from blood. The CDR3 length is 11 residues. Per germline, CDR1 LGHNT and CDR2 FRNRAP. Trimming cost V 6 bases and J 3 bases, with 5 bases left between them. The data were taken from a study of CD8 T cells in Susac syndrome. Overall study: The sequenced Susac syndrome patients included six who had clinically active disease and about 8 who were in remission.

Study-wide findings and caveats: An acknowledgment was made by the study that its TCR sequencing and HLA analysis involved relatively few individuals.

The rearrangement links TRBV12-5 to TRBJ1-1; D not certain. This clonotype was obtained from a human donor with Susac syndrome. Sequenced material: CD8+ T cells from PBMCs. The CDR3 DNA follows: TGTGCTAGTGGACAGTACACTGAAGCTTTCTTT. Amino acids: CASGQYTEAFF.